These 20 T cell receptor beta chains share one sample of origin, sequenced in a study of CD8 T cells in ankylosing spondylitis (dated by TCRdb to 2017 to 2019). Study-wide findings and limitations: A TCR beta motif made up of 7 to 9 highly homologous amino acid variants appeared to be characteristic of blood from ankylosing spondylitis patients.

Library method: 5' RACE. The listed sequencing device is Illumina HiSeq 2500. TCRdb redid the processing of the public reads, applying fastp at Q25 and MiXCR, and retained in-frame beta chains. Rows matching on CDR3 protein sequence are summarized as one entry with the most common DNA and genes. For this sample there are about 400,000 distinct CDR3 sequences; 20% to 25% appear just once. 16% of the sample is taken by the ten largest. What these receptors recognize is not known. Sequences were obtained from blood, either unsorted or a sorted T cell fraction (not recorded which). Every receptor here comes from a male donor with ankylosing spondylitis.

The rearrangement uses TRBV5-1 and TRBJ2-1; TRBD2 agrees at 7 bases. Germline trimming cut 4 bases from V and 4 bases from J; bases unmatched to any gene: 11. The CDR3 has 16 amino acids. The germline V gene has CDR1 SGHRS and CDR2 YFSETQ. CDR3 sequence (DNA): TGCGCCAGCAGCCGCGACTTAGCGGGCTCATACAATGAGCAGTTCTTC. Its protein is CASSRDLAGSYNEQFF.

This clonotype was seen a handful of times. V gene TRBV19 combines with J gene TRBJ1-1; no clear D gene. With 6 bases removed from V and 1 base from J, the gap between germline ends came to 9 bases. CDR1 and CDR2 (germline): LNHDA, SQIVND (reference sequence). This CDR3 is built from 13 residues. The CDR3 DNA reads TGTGCCAGTAGCTTCCAAAAGAACACTGAAGCTTTCTTT. Translated: CASSFQKNTEAFF.

The chain joins TRBV20-1 to TRBJ2-3, with 7 positions matching TRBD2. After removal of 8 bases from V and 5 bases from J, the junction contained 13 bases not matched to a gene. The CDR3 totals 14 residues. The germline V gene encodes CDR1 DFQATT and CDR2 SNEGSKA (reference sequence). CDR3 sequence reads: CSYAAGVVGDTQYF. The CDR3 nucleotides read TGCAGTTATGCGGCGGGAGTCGTGGGAGATACGCAGTATTTT.

This chain connects TRBV5-1 to TRBJ2-5, with D unclear. The germline V gene has CDR1 SGHRS and CDR2 YFSETQ. This CDR3 is built from 15 residues. Trimming stripped 0 bases from V and 4 bases from J, with 13 bases between. This CDR3 is CASSLAGVGTETQYF. CDR3 nucleotide sequence: TGCGCCAGCAGCTTGGCTGGAGTGGGCACAGAGACCCAGTACTTC.

This clonotype was found a few times. The chain has TRBV20-1 and TRBJ2-1; TRBD2 matches 7 bases. The CDR3 spans 16 residues. Trimming cost V 7 bases and J 4 bases; bases outside gene matches: 16. Germline loops: CDR1 DFQATT, CDR2 SNEGSKA (reference sequence). CDR3 bases: TGCAGTGATTCCCGTCATAGCGGGTATAGGTACAATGAGCAGTTCTTC. This gives the protein CSDSRHSGYRYNEQFF.

There are a few counts of this clonotype. This chain links TRBV5-6 with TRBJ1-2; D perhaps matches TRBD1 (6 bases). The CDR3 sequence is 14 residues long. Germline V CDR1 and CDR2: SGHDT, YYEEEE. Deletions cut 3 bases from V and 7 bases from J, with 16 bases between. The CDR3 is CASSYQQGRGGYTF. CDR3 sequence (DNA): TGTGCCAGCAGCTATCAACAGGGAAGGGGTGGCTACACCTTC.

This clonotype was seen repeatedly, ten times or more. V is TRBV5-1 and J is TRBJ1-1; D is unresolved. CDR1 is SGHRS and CDR2 is YFSETQ in the germline V gene. V dropped 0 bases and J dropped 7 bases, with 13 bases sitting between them. This CDR3 comprises 14 residues. CDR3 nucleotides: TGCGCCAGCAGCTTGGAGTTTCGGCAGAGTGAAGCTTTCTTT. Protein sequence: CASSLEFRQSEAFF.

The chain combines TRBV28 with TRBJ2-3, with D perhaps matching TRBD1 (6 bases). Germline V gene lookup returns CDR1 MDHEN and CDR2 SYDVKM. The V and J ends lost 6 bases and 2 bases respectively, with 15 bases between them. This CDR3 comprises 15 residues. The CDR3 region has the DNA TGTGCCAGCAGACCAGGGGTCGGGTACACAGATACGCAGTATTTT. As protein: CASRPGVGYTDTQYF.

In its sample, this clonotype was seen many times. The chain joins TRBV4-3 to TRBJ2-5, with D possibly being TRBD2 (5 bases). V lost 1 base and J 4 bases, leaving 16 bases between the germline ends. CDR3 length: 16 amino acids. Germline V gene sequence: CDR1 LGHNA, CDR2 YSLEER. Here the CDR3 reads CASSQGSTRFGETQYF. The CDR3 coding sequence is TGCGCCAGCAGCCAAGGGAGTACTAGGTTCGGAGAGACCCAGTACTTC.

This clonotype came up many times. V gene TRBV11-2 combines with J gene TRBJ2-7; D unclear. CDR3 length: 12 amino acids. Trimming took 3 bases from V and 3 from J, leaving 6 bases between them. CDR1 is SGHAT and CDR2 is FQNNGV in the germline V gene. Here the CDR3 reads CASSLTNYEQYF. CDR3 DNA sequence: TGTGCCAGCAGCTTGACCAACTACGAGCAGTACTTC.

This clonotype was observed at least ten times. In DNA, the CDR3 is TGTGCCAGCTGCCCGGACGGACTCAGCACAGATACGCAGTATTTT. It encodes CASCPDGLSTDTQYF. The chain joins TRBV28 to TRBJ2-3, with D perhaps TRBD2 (5 bases). Between the trimmed V and J ends, which lost 8 bases and 0 bases, there was a span of 15 bases. Germline V lookup: CDR1 MDHEN, CDR2 SYDVKM. This CDR3 is 15 amino acids long.

The chain carries TRBV28 and TRBJ2-7, with TRBD1 matching 10 bases. CDR3 length: 15 amino acids. Germline CDR1 MDHEN, CDR2 SYDVKM. Trimming cost V 8 bases and J 3 bases; bases outside gene matches: 10. Here the CDR3 reads CASAPAGDRGYEQYF. DNA of the CDR3: TGTGCCAGCGCACCTGCTGGGGACAGGGGCTACGAGCAGTACTTC.

This clonotype was observed a few times. The V gene is TRBV5-1, the J gene TRBJ1-4; D is unresolved. Trimming shortened V by 0 bases and J by 10 bases, and 10 bases separated the two germline ends. This CDR3 is 13 amino acids long. Germline assignment: CDR1 SGHRS and CDR2 YFSETQ. In DNA, the CDR3 is TGCGCCAGCAGCTTGGATGGGGTTGGAAAACTGTTTTTT. As protein: CASSLDGVGKLFF.

The V call is TRBV11-2, the J call TRBJ2-1; D remains unclear. The CDR3 consists of 14 residues. Between the trimmed V and J ends, which lost 4 bases and 6 bases, there was a span of 13 bases. Germline CDR1 SGHAT, CDR2 FQNNGV. The CDR3 here is CASSSQSHPNEQFF. The CDR3 DNA reads as TGTGCCAGCAGCTCCCAATCCCACCCCAATGAGCAGTTCTTC.

V usage is TRBV28 and J usage is TRBJ1-1, with 8 positions matching TRBD1. V shed 5 bases and J 1 base; nucleotides not matched to a gene: 9. In germline, CDR1 is MDHEN, CDR2 SYDVKM. The CDR3 has 16 amino acids. CDR3 sequence reads: CASSPETGAGNTEAFF. DNA for the CDR3: TGTGCCAGCAGTCCAGAGACAGGGGCCGGGAACACTGAAGCTTTCTTT.

There are a few counts of this clonotype. The chain carries TRBV5-1 and TRBJ2-7, with TRBD2 matching over 11 bases. The germline CDR1 and CDR2 sequences are SGHRS and YFSETQ. This CDR3 region has 17 residues. After removal of 1 base from V and 5 bases from J, the junction contained 11 bases not matched to a gene. The CDR3 sequence: CASSLPLLAGGSHEQYF. The CDR3 DNA is TGCGCCAGCAGCTTGCCACTCCTAGCGGGAGGTAGCCACGAGCAGTACTTC.

Only a few counts were recorded for this clonotype. This chain connects TRBV10-3 to TRBJ2-3, with TRBD1 identical over 10 bases. The trim removed 0 bases at V and 3 bases at J, leaving 3 bases unmatched. This CDR3 contains 16 residues. The germline V gene has CDR1 ENHRY and CDR2 SYGVKD. CDR3 sequence (DNA): TGTGCCATCAGTGAGTCCGGGACAGGGGCTACAGATACGCAGTATTTT. Translating gives CAISESGTGATDTQYF.

This clonotype was picked up a small number of times. J is TRBJ2-1 and V is TRBV6-5; 10 nucleotides align to TRBD2. The CDR3 extends over 17 amino acids. Germline CDR1 is MNHEY and CDR2 is SVGAGI. Trimming cost V 2 bases and J 7 bases; bases outside gene matches: 11. The CDR3 DNA reads as TGTGCCAGCAGTTACGGGATAGCGGGAGGCTCTGGAAATGAGCAGTTCTTC. Residues: CASSYGIAGGSGNEQFF.

The chain is built from TRBV18 and TRBJ2-7, with TRBD2 matching 12 bases. The CDR3 sequence is 18 residues long. Germline V gene sequence: CDR1 KGHSH, CDR2 LQKENI. Trimming removed 2 bases from V and 0 bases from J; junction bases left unmatched: 8. This chain's CDR3 is CASSPSPATSGSSYEQYF. DNA of the CDR3: TGTGCCAGCTCACCATCCCCCGCGACTAGCGGGAGCTCCTACGAGCAGTACTTC.

This chain uses TRBV20-1 with TRBJ2-2; TRBD2 might be the D (6 bases). The CDR3 extends over 16 amino acids. The germline V gene has CDR1 DFQATT and CDR2 SNEGSKA (reference sequence). Deletions cut 0 bases from V and 8 bases from J, with 19 bases between. The CDR3: CSAREARDSVGGELFF. As DNA, the CDR3 is TGCAGTGCTAGAGAAGCCCGGGACTCTGTCGGGGGGGAGCTGTTTTTT.